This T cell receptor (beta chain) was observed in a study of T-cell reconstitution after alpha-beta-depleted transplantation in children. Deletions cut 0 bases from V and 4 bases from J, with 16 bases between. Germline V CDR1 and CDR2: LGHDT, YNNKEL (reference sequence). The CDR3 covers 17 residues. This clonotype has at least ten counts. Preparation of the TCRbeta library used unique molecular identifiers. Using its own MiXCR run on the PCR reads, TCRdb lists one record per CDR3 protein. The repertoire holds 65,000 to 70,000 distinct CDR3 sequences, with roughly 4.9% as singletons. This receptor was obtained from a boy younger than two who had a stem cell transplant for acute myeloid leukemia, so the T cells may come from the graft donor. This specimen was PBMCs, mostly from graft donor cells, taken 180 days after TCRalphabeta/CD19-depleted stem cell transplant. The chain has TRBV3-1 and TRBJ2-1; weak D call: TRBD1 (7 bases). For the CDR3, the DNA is TGTGCCAGCAGCCAAGATAACGGGGGACAGCCATACAATGAGCAGTTCTTC. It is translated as CASSQDNGGQPYNEQFF.